Listed below are T cell receptor beta chains from one sample, sequenced in a study of control samples from healthy donors and cancer patients. Profiled with immunoSEQ multiplex PCR; TCRdb holds only in-frame clones, not every one. The repertoire has 45,000 or so clones, more than 70% of them found once; the top ten carry roughly a tenth. Specimen: PBMCs. The receptors stem from a woman between 55 and 75 years old with lung cancer. The CDR3 runs from the conserved cysteine through the conserved F or W. Fields, in order: V gene, J gene, clone size, D gene, CDR3 protein, CDR3 DNA. D genes are given only for firm matches. Size tells how often a clone was seen (once, few, many) or the class of an expanded clone, and some rows leave it out.

v_call: TRBV6-1; j_call: TRBJ1-5; clone_size: .; d_call: TRBD1; cdr3_aa: CASSEETGGGWSQHF; cdr3_nt: TGTGCCAGCAGTGAAGAGACAGGGGGAGGATGGTCCCAGCATTTT
v_call: TRBV5-1; j_call: TRBJ2-5; clone_size: .; d_call: .; cdr3_aa: CASSLGLGETQYF; cdr3_nt: TGCGCCAGCAGCTTGGGACTAGGGGAGACCCAGTACTTC
v_call: TRBV7-3; j_call: TRBJ1-1; clone_size: .; d_call: .; cdr3_aa: CASSPDMNTEAFF; cdr3_nt: TGTGCCAGCAGCCCCGATATGAACACTGAAGCTTTCTTT
v_call: TRBV5-6; j_call: TRBJ1-5; clone_size: .; d_call: .; cdr3_aa: CASSAGQISNQPQHF; cdr3_nt: TGTGCCAGCAGCGCCGGACAGATTAGCAATCAGCCCCAGCATTTT
v_call: TRBV2; j_call: TRBJ2-7; clone_size: .; d_call: TRBD2; cdr3_aa: CASGLVSHEQYF; cdr3_nt: TGTGCCAGTGGACTAGTCAGTCACGAGCAGTACTTC
v_call: TRBV27; j_call: TRBJ2-2; clone_size: .; d_call: TRBD1; cdr3_aa: CASSLLFRQGANTGELFF; cdr3_nt: TGTGCCAGCAGTTTATTATTTCGACAGGGGGCGAACACCGGGGAGCTGTTTTTT
v_call: TRBV15; j_call: TRBJ1-2; clone_size: medium-sized; d_call: .; cdr3_aa: CATSAHIRDYTF; cdr3_nt: TGTGCCACCAGCGCCCACATTCGGGACTACACCTTC
v_call: TRBV2; j_call: TRBJ2-5; clone_size: .; d_call: TRBD1; cdr3_aa: CASSDPPGGGQETQYF; cdr3_nt: TGTGCCAGCAGTGACCCCCCAGGGGGTGGTCAAGAGACCCAGTACTTC
v_call: TRBV9; j_call: TRBJ1-1; clone_size: .; d_call: .; cdr3_aa: CASSVVLGVSAAFF; cdr3_nt: TGTGCCAGCAGCGTAGTGCTAGGGGTATCTGCAGCTTTCTTT
v_call: TRBV30; j_call: TRBJ2-6; clone_size: .; d_call: TRBD2; cdr3_aa: CAWSGGLAGLSLSGANVLTF; cdr3_nt: TGTGCCTGGAGTGGGGGACTAGCGGGACTATCCCTCTCTGGGGCCAACGTCCTGACTTTC
v_call: TRBV7-9; j_call: TRBJ2-3; clone_size: .; d_call: TRBD1; cdr3_aa: CASSLGTGQGDTQYF; cdr3_nt: TGTGCCAGCAGCTTAGGGACAGGGCAGGGAGATACGCAGTATTTT
v_call: TRBV12-1; j_call: TRBJ1-5; clone_size: .; d_call: .; cdr3_aa: CASQAVSGRGGNQPQHF; cdr3_nt: TGTGCCAGCCAGGCCGTCAGTGGGCGGGGGGGCAATCAGCCCCAGCATTTT
v_call: TRBV4-2; j_call: TRBJ2-3; clone_size: .; d_call: .; cdr3_aa: CASSPKGDGSGTDTQYF; cdr3_nt: TGTGCCAGCAGCCCCAAAGGGGATGGGAGTGGCACAGATACGCAGTATTTT
v_call: TRBV11-2; j_call: TRBJ2-3; clone_size: .; d_call: .; cdr3_aa: CASSHDRITDTQYF; cdr3_nt: TGTGCCAGCAGCCACGACAGGATCACAGATACGCAGTATTTT
v_call: TRBV28; j_call: TRBJ1-1; clone_size: .; d_call: .; cdr3_aa: CASSLDTYTEAFF; cdr3_nt: TGTGCCAGCAGCCTAGACACTTACACTGAAGCTTTCTTT
v_call: TRBV11-1; j_call: TRBJ2-1; clone_size: .; d_call: TRBD1; cdr3_aa: CASSRTGGEQFF; cdr3_nt: TGTGCCAGCAGCCGGACAGGGGGTGAGCAGTTCTTC
v_call: TRBV16; j_call: TRBJ2-5; clone_size: few; d_call: .; cdr3_aa: CASSPRVFQGHSGETQYF; cdr3_nt: TGTGCCAGCAGCCCGAGGGTGTTTCAGGGACACTCTGGAGAGACCCAGTACTTC
v_call: TRBV2; j_call: TRBJ1-2; clone_size: .; d_call: TRBD1; cdr3_aa: CASSHSDRGRYGYTF; cdr3_nt: TGTGCCAGCAGTCACTCGGACAGGGGGCGGTATGGCTACACCTTC
v_call: TRBV28; j_call: TRBJ2-7; clone_size: .; d_call: .; cdr3_aa: CASSSPTDEQYF; cdr3_nt: TGTGCCAGCAGTTCCCCGACAGACGAGCAGTACTTC
v_call: TRBV10-3; j_call: TRBJ2-1; clone_size: .; d_call: .; cdr3_aa: CAISETLRRQSSYNEQFF; cdr3_nt: TGTGCCATCAGTGAGACTCTTCGACGCCAAAGCTCCTACAATGAGCAGTTCTTC
v_call: TRBV19; j_call: TRBJ2-7; clone_size: .; d_call: TRBD1; cdr3_aa: CASSTRQGIHYEQYF; cdr3_nt: TGTGCCAGTAGTACAAGACAGGGCATACACTACGAGCAGTACTTC
v_call: TRBV30; j_call: TRBJ2-5; clone_size: few; d_call: .; cdr3_aa: CAWSKSAKGGETQYF; cdr3_nt: TGTGCCTGGAGTAAAAGCGCGAAAGGAGGAGAGACCCAGTACTTC
v_call: TRBV11-2; j_call: TRBJ2-7; clone_size: .; d_call: .; cdr3_aa: CASSPPVMYEQYF; cdr3_nt: TGTGCCAGCAGCCCCCCGGTAATGTACGAGCAGTACTTC
v_call: TRBV5-1; j_call: TRBJ2-3; clone_size: few; d_call: TRBD2; cdr3_aa: CASSTASGRTDTQYF; cdr3_nt: TGCGCCAGCAGTACGGCTAGCGGGAGGACAGATACGCAGTATTTT
v_call: TRBV20-1; j_call: TRBJ2-5; clone_size: .; d_call: TRBD2; cdr3_aa: CSASPVTSGEETQYF; cdr3_nt: TGCAGTGCTAGTCCCGTGACTAGCGGGGAAGAGACCCAGTACTTC
v_call: TRBV18; j_call: TRBJ1-5; clone_size: .; d_call: .; cdr3_aa: CASSPVQGSGQPQHF; cdr3_nt: TGTGCCAGCTCACCGGTCCAGGGGTCCGGTCAGCCCCAGCATTTT
v_call: TRBV25-1; j_call: TRBJ2-7; clone_size: .; d_call: TRBD1; cdr3_aa: CASSDTIVGTGGSEQYF; cdr3_nt: TGTGCCAGCAGTGATACCATAGTGGGTACAGGGGGGAGCGAGCAGTACTTC
v_call: TRBV13; j_call: TRBJ1-2; clone_size: once; d_call: TRBD1; cdr3_aa: CASSPRGQGANYGYTF; cdr3_nt: TGTGCCAGCAGCCCCCGGGGACAGGGCGCTAACTATGGCTACACCTTC
v_call: TRBV9; j_call: TRBJ2-1; clone_size: .; d_call: .; cdr3_aa: CASSVGVPPYNEQFF; cdr3_nt: TGTGCCAGCAGCGTAGGAGTGCCCCCATATAATGAGCAGTTCTTC
v_call: TRBV11-1; j_call: TRBJ2-1; clone_size: .; d_call: .; cdr3_aa: CASSFLTAGDNEQFF; cdr3_nt: TGTGCCAGCAGCTTTCTCACGGCAGGGGACAATGAGCAGTTCTTC
v_call: TRBV29-1; j_call: TRBJ1-1; clone_size: .; d_call: .; cdr3_aa: CSVEDLAGGTEAFF; cdr3_nt: TGCAGCGTTGAAGATCTAGCGGGGGGCACTGAAGCTTTCTTT
v_call: TRBV28; j_call: TRBJ1-3; clone_size: once; d_call: TRBD1; cdr3_aa: CASSSMGQGSGNTIYF; cdr3_nt: TGTGCCAGCAGTTCCATGGGACAGGGCTCGGGAAACACCATATATTTT
v_call: TRBV3-1/TRBV3-2; j_call: TRBJ2-5; clone_size: .; d_call: TRBD2; cdr3_aa: CASSQDGRAGETQYF; cdr3_nt: TGTGCCAGCAGCCAAGATGGGAGGGCGGGGGAGACCCAGTACTTC
v_call: TRBV28; j_call: TRBJ1-2; clone_size: once; d_call: .; cdr3_aa: CASSFATPSSTPHQRGPNYGYTF; cdr3_nt: TGTGCCAGCAGTTTCGCAACCCCCTCCTCCACACCCCATCAGAGGGGACCTAACTATGGCTACACCTTC
v_call: TRBV7-2; j_call: TRBJ2-5; clone_size: .; d_call: .; cdr3_aa: CASSPIARRETQYF; cdr3_nt: TGTGCCAGCAGCCCGATAGCTCGAAGGGAGACCCAGTACTTC
v_call: TRBV28; j_call: TRBJ1-2; clone_size: once; d_call: TRBD1; cdr3_aa: CASSLGGQGASGYTF; cdr3_nt: TGTGCCAGCAGTTTAGGGGGACAGGGGGCCTCCGGCTACACCTTC
v_call: TRBV2; j_call: TRBJ2-5; clone_size: once; d_call: .; cdr3_aa: CASSLEGFQETQYF; cdr3_nt: TGTGCCAGCAGTCTTGAGGGGTTCCAAGAGACCCAGTACTTC
v_call: TRBV18; j_call: TRBJ1-1; clone_size: once; d_call: TRBD1; cdr3_aa: CASSLSTGGAFF; cdr3_nt: TGTGCCAGCTCACTGTCGACAGGGGGAGCTTTCTTT
v_call: TRBV7-2; j_call: TRBJ2-1; clone_size: .; d_call: TRBD2; cdr3_aa: CASSAPAGVTNEQFF; cdr3_nt: TGTGCCAGCAGCGCCCCTGCGGGAGTTACAAATGAGCAGTTCTTC
v_call: TRBV5-1; j_call: TRBJ1-2; clone_size: .; d_call: .; cdr3_aa: CASSLNTHYGYTF; cdr3_nt: TGCGCCAGCAGCTTAAATACACACTATGGCTACACCTTC
v_call: TRBV6-4; j_call: TRBJ2-6; clone_size: .; d_call: .; cdr3_aa: CASSQDWRANVLTF; cdr3_nt: TGTGCCAGCAGCCAGGACTGGCGGGCCAACGTCCTGACTTTC
v_call: TRBV6-6; j_call: TRBJ2-1; clone_size: .; d_call: TRBD2; cdr3_aa: CASRRPGLAINEQFF; cdr3_nt: TGTGCCAGCAGGAGACCGGGACTAGCAATCAATGAGCAGTTCTTC
v_call: TRBV18; j_call: TRBJ1-5; clone_size: .; d_call: .; cdr3_aa: CASSQTIDRPGHF; cdr3_nt: TGTGCCAGCTCACAGACAATAGACAGGCCCGGTCATTTT
v_call: TRBV4-3; j_call: TRBJ1-2; clone_size: .; d_call: .; cdr3_aa: CASSQDRQAFFYGYTF; cdr3_nt: TGCGCCAGCAGCCAAGATAGGCAGGCGTTCTTCTATGGCTACACCTTC
v_call: TRBV18; j_call: TRBJ1-3; clone_size: .; d_call: .; cdr3_aa: CASSPGRSLNTIYF; cdr3_nt: TGTGCCAGCTCACCCGGTCGAAGTCTAAACACCATATATTTT
v_call: TRBV7-2; j_call: TRBJ1-2; clone_size: once; d_call: .; cdr3_aa: CASSSQGPYGYTF; cdr3_nt: TGTGCCAGCAGCTCTCAGGGCCCCTATGGCTACACCTTC
v_call: TRBV19; j_call: TRBJ2-5; clone_size: once; d_call: TRBD1; cdr3_aa: CASSIDDRVSLETQYF; cdr3_nt: TGTGCCAGTAGTATAGATGACAGGGTCTCCTTGGAGACCCAGTACTTC
v_call: TRBV15; j_call: TRBJ1-2; clone_size: .; d_call: .; cdr3_aa: CATSRDFGGLALGYTF; cdr3_nt: TGTGCCACCAGCAGAGATTTTGGCGGACTGGCTCTCGGCTACACCTTC
v_call: TRBV12-3/TRBV12-4; j_call: TRBJ2-5; clone_size: .; d_call: .; cdr3_aa: CASSFGPETQYF; cdr3_nt: TGTGCCAGCAGTTTTGGGCCCGAGACCCAGTACTTC
v_call: TRBV19; j_call: TRBJ1-1; clone_size: once; d_call: .; cdr3_aa: CASSESDFEAFF; cdr3_nt: TGTGCCAGCTCAGAATCCGATTTTGAAGCTTTCTTT
v_call: TRBV28; j_call: TRBJ1-5; clone_size: .; d_call: .; cdr3_aa: CASTIPSGGSNQPQHF; cdr3_nt: TGTGCCAGCACCATACCATCCGGGGGTAGCAATCAGCCCCAGCATTTT
v_call: TRBV7-9; j_call: TRBJ2-1; clone_size: .; d_call: .; cdr3_aa: CASIVSGYNEQFF; cdr3_nt: TGTGCCAGCATAGTCTCAGGGTACAATGAGCAGTTCTTC
v_call: TRBV7-3; j_call: TRBJ2-1; clone_size: .; d_call: .; cdr3_aa: CASSEFGPHVVF; cdr3_nt: TGTGCCAGCAGCGAATTCGGGCCCCACGTAGTCTTC
v_call: TRBV30; j_call: TRBJ1-2; clone_size: .; d_call: .; cdr3_aa: CAWSVDRMSYGYTF; cdr3_nt: TGTGCCTGGAGTGTAGACAGGATGAGCTATGGCTACACCTTC
v_call: TRBV6-4; j_call: TRBJ1-2; clone_size: .; d_call: TRBD1; cdr3_aa: CAGSSTGGDYGYTF; cdr3_nt: TGTGCCGGCAGCTCTACAGGGGGCGACTATGGCTACACCTTC